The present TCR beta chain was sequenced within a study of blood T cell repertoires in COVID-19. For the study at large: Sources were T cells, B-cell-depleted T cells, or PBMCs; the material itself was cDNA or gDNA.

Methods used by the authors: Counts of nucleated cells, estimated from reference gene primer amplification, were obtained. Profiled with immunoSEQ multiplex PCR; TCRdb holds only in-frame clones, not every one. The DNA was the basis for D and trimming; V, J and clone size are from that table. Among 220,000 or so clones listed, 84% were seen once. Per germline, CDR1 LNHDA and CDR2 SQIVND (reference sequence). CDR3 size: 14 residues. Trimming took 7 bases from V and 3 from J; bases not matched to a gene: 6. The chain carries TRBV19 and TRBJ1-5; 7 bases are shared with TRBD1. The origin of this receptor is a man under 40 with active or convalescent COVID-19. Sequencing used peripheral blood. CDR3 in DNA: TGTGCCAGTACGGGACAGTTATTCAATCAGCCCCAGCATTTT. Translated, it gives CASTGQLFNQPQHF.